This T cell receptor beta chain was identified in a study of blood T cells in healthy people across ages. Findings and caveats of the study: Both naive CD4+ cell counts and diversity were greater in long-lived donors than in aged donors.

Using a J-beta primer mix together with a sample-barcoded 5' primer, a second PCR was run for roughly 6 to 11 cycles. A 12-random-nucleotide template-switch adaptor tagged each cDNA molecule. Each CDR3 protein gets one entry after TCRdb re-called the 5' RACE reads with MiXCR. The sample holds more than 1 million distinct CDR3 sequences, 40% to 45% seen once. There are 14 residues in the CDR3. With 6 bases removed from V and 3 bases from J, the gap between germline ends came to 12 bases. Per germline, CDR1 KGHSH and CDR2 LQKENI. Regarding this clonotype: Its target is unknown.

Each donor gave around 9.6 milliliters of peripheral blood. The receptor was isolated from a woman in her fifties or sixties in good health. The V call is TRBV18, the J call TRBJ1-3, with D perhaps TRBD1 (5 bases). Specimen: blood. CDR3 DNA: TGTGCCAGCTCTTCCGACAGAGATGGAAACACCATATATTTT. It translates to CASSSDRDGNTIYF.